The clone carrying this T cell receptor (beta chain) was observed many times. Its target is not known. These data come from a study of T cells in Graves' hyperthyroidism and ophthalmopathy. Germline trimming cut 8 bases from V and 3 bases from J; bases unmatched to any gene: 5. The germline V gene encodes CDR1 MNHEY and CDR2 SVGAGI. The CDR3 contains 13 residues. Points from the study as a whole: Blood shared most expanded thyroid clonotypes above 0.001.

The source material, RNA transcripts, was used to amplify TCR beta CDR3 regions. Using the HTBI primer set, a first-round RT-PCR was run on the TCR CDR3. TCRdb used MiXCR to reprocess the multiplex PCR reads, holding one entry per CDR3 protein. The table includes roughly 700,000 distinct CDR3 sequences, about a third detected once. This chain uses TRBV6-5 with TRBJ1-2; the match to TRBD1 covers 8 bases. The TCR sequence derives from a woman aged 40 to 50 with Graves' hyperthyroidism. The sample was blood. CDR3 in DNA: TGTGCCAGCCAGGGGGCAAGGGACTATGGCTACACCTTC. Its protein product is CASQGARDYGYTF.